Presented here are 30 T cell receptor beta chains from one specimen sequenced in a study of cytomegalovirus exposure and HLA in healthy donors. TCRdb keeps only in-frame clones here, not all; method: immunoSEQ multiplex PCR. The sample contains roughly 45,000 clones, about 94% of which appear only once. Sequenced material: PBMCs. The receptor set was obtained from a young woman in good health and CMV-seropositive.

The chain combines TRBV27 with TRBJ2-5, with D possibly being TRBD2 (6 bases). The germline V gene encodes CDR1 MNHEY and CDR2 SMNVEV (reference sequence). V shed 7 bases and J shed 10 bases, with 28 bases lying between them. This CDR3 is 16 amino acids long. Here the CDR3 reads CASIGSSRDSEWGQYF. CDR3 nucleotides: TGTGCCAGCATTGGATCGAGCCGGGACTCGGAATGGGGCCAGTACTTC.

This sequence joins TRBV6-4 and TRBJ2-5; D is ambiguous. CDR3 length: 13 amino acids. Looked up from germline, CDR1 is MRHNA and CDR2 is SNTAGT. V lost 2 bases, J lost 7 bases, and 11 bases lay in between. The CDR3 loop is CASSDEVGSTQYF. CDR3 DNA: TGTGCCAGCAGTGACGAGGTCGGCTCGACCCAGTACTTC.

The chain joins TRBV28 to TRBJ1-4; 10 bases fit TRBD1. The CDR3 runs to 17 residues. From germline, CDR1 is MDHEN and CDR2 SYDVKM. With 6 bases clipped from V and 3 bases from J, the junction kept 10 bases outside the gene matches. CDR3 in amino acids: CASSPDRGRGANEKLFF. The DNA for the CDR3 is TGTGCCAGCAGCCCTGACAGGGGGCGCGGGGCTAATGAAAAACTGTTTTTT.

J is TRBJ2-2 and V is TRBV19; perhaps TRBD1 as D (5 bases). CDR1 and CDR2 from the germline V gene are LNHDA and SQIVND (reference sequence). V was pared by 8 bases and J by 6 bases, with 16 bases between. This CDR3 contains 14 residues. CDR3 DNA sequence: TGTGCCAGTGTCCCTCAGGGCTCGGCCGGGGAGCTGTTTTTT. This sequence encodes CASVPQGSAGELFF. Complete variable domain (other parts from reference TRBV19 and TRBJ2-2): DGGITQSPKYLFRKEGQNVTLSCEQNLNHDAMYWYRQDPGQGLRLIYYSQIVNDFQKGDIAEGYSVSREKKESFPLTVTSAQKNPTAFYLCASVPQGSAGELFFGEGSRLTVL.

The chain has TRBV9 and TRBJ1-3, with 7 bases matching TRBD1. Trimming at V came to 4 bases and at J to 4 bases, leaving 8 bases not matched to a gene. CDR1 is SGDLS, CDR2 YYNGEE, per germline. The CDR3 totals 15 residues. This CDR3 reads CASSSPTGTGNTIYF. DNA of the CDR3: TGTGCCAGCAGCTCGCCGACAGGGACAGGAAACACCATATATTTT.

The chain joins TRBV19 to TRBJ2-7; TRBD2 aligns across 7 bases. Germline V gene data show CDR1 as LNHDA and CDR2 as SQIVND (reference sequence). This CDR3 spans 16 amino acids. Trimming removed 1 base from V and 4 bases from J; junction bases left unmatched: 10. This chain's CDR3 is CASSIGKTSDHYEQYF. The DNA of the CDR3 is TGTGCCAGTAGTATAGGTAAAACTAGCGATCATTACGAGCAGTACTTC.

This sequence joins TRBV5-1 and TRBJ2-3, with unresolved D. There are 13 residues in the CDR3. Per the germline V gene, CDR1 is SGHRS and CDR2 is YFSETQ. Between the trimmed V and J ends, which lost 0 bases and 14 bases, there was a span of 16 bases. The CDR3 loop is CASSLVEQIEPYF. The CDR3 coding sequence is TGCGCCAGCAGCTTGGTCGAGCAAATAGAGCCGTATTTT.

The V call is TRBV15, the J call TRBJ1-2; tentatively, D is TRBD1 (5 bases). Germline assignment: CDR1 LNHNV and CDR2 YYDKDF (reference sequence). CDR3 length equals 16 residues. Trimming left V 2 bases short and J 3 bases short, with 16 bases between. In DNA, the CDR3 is TGTGCCACCAGCAGAAACAAGGGGAAGGTCGACTATGGCTACACCTTC. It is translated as CATSRNKGKVDYGYTF.

The DNA for the CDR3 is TGTGCCAGCAGTTACACTATCCTCACTGAAGCTTTCTTT. Amino acid sequence: CASSYTILTEAFF. The J gene is TRBJ1-1, the V gene TRBV6-5; D ambiguous. Germline CDR1 MNHEY, CDR2 SVGAGI. The ends were cut back, 2 bases at V and 4 bases at J, with 8 bases in the middle. This CDR3 comprises 13 residues.

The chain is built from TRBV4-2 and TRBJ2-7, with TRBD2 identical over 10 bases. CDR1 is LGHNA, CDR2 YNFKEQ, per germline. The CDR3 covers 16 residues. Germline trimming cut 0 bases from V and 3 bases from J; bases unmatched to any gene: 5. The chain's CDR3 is CASSQESVAGGYEQYF. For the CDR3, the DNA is TGTGCCAGCAGCCAAGAATCGGTAGCGGGAGGCTACGAGCAGTACTTC.

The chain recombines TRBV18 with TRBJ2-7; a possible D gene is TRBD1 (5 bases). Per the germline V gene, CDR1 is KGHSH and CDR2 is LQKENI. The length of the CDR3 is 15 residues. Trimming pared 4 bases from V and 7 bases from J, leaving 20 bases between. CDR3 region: CASSQAIRDGGEQYF. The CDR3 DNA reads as TGTGCCAGCTCACAAGCGATCAGGGATGGTGGGGAGCAGTACTTC.

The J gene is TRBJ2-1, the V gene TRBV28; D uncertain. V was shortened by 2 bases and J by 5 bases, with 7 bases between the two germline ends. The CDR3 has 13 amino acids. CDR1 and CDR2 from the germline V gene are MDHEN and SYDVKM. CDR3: CASSLGQDNEQFF. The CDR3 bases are TGTGCCAGCAGTTTAGGGCAGGACAATGAGCAGTTCTTC.

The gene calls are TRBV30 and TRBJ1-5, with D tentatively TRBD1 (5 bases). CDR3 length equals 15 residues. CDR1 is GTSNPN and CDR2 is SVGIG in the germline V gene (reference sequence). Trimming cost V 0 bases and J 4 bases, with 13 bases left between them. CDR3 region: CAWSVQSGGNQPQHF. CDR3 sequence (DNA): TGTGCCTGGAGTGTACAGTCCGGGGGGAATCAGCCCCAGCATTTT.

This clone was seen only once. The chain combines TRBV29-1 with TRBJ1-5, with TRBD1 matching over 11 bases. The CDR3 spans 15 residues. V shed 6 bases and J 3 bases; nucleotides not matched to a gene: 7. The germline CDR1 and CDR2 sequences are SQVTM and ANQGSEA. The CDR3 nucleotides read TGCAGCGTCGGACAGGGGGCCGGTCCCAATCAGCCCCAGCATTTT. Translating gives CSVGQGAGPNQPQHF.

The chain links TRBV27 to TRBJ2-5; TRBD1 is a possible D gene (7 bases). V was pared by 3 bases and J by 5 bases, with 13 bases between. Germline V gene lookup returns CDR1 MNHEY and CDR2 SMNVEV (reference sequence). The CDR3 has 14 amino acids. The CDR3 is CASSFGQGGETQYF. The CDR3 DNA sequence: TGTGCCAGCAGTTTTGGCCAGGGGGGCGAGACCCAGTACTTC.

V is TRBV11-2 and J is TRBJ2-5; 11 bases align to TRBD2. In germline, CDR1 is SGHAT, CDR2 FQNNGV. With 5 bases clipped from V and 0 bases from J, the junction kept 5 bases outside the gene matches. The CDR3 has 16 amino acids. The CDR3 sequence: CASSRGLAGYQETQYF. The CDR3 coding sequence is TGTGCCAGCAGCCGCGGACTAGCGGGTTACCAAGAGACCCAGTACTTC.

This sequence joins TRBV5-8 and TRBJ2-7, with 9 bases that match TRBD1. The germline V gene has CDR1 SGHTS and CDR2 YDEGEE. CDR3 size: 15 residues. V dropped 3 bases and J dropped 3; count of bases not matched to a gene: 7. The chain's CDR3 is CASSYSGTGSYEQYF. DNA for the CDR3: TGTGCCAGCAGCTACTCCGGGACAGGGAGCTACGAGCAGTACTTC.

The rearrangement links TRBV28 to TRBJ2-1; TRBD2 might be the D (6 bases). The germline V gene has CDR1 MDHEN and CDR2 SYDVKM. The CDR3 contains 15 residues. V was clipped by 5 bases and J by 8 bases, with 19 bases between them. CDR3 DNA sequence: TGTGCCAGCAGTCCCGGGAGCTCCTCTTTGGATGAGCAGTTCTTC. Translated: CASSPGSSSLDEQFF.

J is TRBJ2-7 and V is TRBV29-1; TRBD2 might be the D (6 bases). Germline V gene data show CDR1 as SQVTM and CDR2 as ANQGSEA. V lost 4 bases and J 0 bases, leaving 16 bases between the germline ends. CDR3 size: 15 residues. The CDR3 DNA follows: TGCAGCGTTGTATCATACGGGGGTAGCTCCTACGAGCAGTACTTC. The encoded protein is CSVVSYGGSSYEQYF.

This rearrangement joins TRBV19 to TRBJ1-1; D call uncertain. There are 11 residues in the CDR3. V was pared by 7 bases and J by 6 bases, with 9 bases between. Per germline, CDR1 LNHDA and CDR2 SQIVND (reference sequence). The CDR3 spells CASTQMSEAFF. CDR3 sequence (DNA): TGTGCCAGTACCCAAATGTCTGAAGCTTTCTTT.

The CDR3 nucleotides read TGTGCCAGTAGTCAGACCGGGACTAGCACAGATACGCAGTATTTT. Its protein is CASSQTGTSTDTQYF. The V call is TRBV19, the J call TRBJ2-3, with a tentative D call TRBD2 (6 bases). Trimming cost V 5 bases and J 0 bases, with 12 bases left between them. The CDR3 sequence is 15 residues long. CDR1 and CDR2 from the germline V gene are LNHDA and SQIVND (reference sequence).

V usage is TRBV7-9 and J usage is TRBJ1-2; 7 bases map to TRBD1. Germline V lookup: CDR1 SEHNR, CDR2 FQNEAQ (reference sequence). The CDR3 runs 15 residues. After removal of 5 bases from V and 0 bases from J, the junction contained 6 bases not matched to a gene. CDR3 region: CASSILGQPNYGYTF. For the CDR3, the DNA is TGTGCCAGCAGCATACTGGGACAGCCTAACTATGGCTACACCTTC.

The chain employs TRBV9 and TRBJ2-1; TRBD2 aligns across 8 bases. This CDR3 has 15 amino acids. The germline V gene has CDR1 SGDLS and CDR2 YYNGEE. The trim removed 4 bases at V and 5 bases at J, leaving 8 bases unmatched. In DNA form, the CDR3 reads TGTGCCAGCAGCCCTGACGGGGGGGGAAACAATGAGCAGTTCTTC. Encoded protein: CASSPDGGGNNEQFF.

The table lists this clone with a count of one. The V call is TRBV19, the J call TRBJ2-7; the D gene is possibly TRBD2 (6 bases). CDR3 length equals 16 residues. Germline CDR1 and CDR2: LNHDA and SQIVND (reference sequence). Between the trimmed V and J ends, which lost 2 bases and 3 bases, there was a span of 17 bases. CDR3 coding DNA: TGTGCCAGTAGTATATTAGGCGGGGCCGCCAGCTACGAGCAGTACTTC. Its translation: CASSILGGAASYEQYF.

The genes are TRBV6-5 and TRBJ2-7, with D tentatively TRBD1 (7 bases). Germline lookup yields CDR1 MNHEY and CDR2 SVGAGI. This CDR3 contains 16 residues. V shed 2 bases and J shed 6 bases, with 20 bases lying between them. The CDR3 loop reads CASSYAGQSSSGEQYF. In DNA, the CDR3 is TGTGCCAGCAGTTACGCGGGACAGTCATCCTCCGGCGAGCAGTACTTC.

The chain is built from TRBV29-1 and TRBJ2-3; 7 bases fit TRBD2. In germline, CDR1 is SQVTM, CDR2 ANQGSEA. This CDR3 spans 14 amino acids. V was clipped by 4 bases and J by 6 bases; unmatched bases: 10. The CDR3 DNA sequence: TGCAGCGTTGTATCCGGGAGGAACGGTGATACGCAGTATTTT. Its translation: CSVVSGRNGDTQYF.

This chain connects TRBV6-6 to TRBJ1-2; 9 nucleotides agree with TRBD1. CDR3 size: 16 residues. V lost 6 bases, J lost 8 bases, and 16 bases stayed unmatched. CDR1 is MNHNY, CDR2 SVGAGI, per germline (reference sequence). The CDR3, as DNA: TGTGCCAGCAGCAGGGGACAGGGAGCCTCCGCGGGAGGCTACACCTTC. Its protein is CASSRGQGASAGGYTF.

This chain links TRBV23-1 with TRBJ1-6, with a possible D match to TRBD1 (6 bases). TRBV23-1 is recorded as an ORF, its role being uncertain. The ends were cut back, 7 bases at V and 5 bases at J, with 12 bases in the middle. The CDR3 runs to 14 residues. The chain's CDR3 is CASIQTGNNSPLHF. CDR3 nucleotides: TGCGCCAGCATCCAGACAGGAAATAATTCACCCCTCCACTTT.

In nucleotides, the CDR3 is TGTGCCAGCAGTTTGGAGGGGACAGGATGGATGAAGGCGAACACTGAAGCTTTCTTT. Protein: CASSLEGTGWMKANTEAFF. This chain connects TRBV27 to TRBJ1-1, with 8 positions matching TRBD1. Trimming cost V 3 bases and J 1 base; bases outside gene matches: 16. Germline CDR1 MNHEY, CDR2 SMNVEV (reference sequence). The CDR3 sequence is 19 residues long.

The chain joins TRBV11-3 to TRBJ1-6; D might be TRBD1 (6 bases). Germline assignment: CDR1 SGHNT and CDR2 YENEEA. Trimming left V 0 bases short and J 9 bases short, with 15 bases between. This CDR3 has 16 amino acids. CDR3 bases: TGTGCCAGCAGCTTAGATAAAGGGGGTCTAGGTTCACCCCTCCACTTT. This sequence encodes CASSLDKGGLGSPLHF.